The clone carrying this TCR beta chain turned up a few times. Measured with immunoSEQ multiplex PCR; TCRdb has only the in-frame clones, and not every one. Of roughly 160,000 clones listed, roughly 86% were seen once; the top ten hold roughly 2.5%. The CDR3 runs to 14 residues. Germline-derived CDR1 and CDR2 are LGHDT and YNNKEL (reference sequence). Trimming removed 4 bases from V and 0 bases from J; junction bases left unmatched: 3. This specimen belongs to a study of blood T cell repertoires in COVID-19. Study details: PBMCs, B-cell-depleted T cells, or T cells provided the cDNA or gDNA that made up the material.

The Seattle patients joined while their infection was active and were tracked longitudinally afterward. The sequencing input was peripheral blood. This clonotype was sampled from a woman aged 80 or over with COVID-19, enrolled during active disease. The chain combines TRBV3-1 (or the pseudogene TRBV3-2) with TRBJ2-7; 7 bases map to TRBD2. The CDR3 DNA is TGTGCCAGCAGCCCGAGCGGGATCTCCTACGAGCAGTACTTC. Translated, it gives CASSPSGISYEQYF.